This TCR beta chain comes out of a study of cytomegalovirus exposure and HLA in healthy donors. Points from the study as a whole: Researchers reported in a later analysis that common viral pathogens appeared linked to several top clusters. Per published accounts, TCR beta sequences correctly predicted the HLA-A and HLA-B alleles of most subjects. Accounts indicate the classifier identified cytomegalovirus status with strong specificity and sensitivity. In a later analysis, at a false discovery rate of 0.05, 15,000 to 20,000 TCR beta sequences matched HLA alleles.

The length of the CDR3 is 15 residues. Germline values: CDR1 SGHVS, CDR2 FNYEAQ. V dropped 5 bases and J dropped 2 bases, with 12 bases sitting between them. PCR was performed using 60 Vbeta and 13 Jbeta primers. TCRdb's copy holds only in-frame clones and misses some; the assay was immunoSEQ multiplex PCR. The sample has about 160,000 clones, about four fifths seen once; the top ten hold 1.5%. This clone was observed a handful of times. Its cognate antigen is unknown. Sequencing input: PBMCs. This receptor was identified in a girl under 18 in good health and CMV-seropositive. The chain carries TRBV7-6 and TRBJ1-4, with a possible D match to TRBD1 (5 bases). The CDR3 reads CASSPGGATNEKLFF. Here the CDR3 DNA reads TGTGCCAGCAGCCCGGGAGGGGCCACTAATGAAAAACTGTTTTTT.